Listed below are T cell receptor beta chains from one sample, sequenced in a study of spatial heterogeneity in lung cancer. TCRdb re-analysed the 5' RACE reads in MiXCR, keeping a single row per CDR3 protein. The sample has around 5,100 distinct CDR3 sequences, roughly 7% seen once. The sample was lung tumor tissue, taken at surgery. Receptors originate from a male donor with early-stage non-small cell lung cancer. The CDR3 runs from the conserved cysteine through the conserved F or W. Fields, in order: J gene, V gene, clone size, D gene, CDR3 DNA, CDR3 protein. The D gene is left open where the match is weak. Rows give clone size only sometimes, using once, few, many, or a class for an expanded clone.

J: TRBJ1-2
V: TRBV27
size: -
D: -
DNA: TGTGCCAGCAGTTTATCCAGGGAGGTTGGCTACACCTTC
CDR3: CASSLSREVGYTF

J: TRBJ1-3
V: TRBV6-1
size: medium-sized
D: TRBD1
DNA: TGTGCCAGCAGTGAAGTAGGACAGGGGGCCGGAAACACCATATATTTT
CDR3: CASSEVGQGAGNTIYF

J: TRBJ2-3
V: TRBV19
size: medium-sized
D: TRBD1
DNA: TGTGCCACTAAAAACCGGGACAGTATTACAGATACGCAGTATTTT
CDR3: CATKNRDSITDTQYF

J: TRBJ2-2
V: TRBV3-1
size: many
D: -
DNA: TGTGCCAGCAGCCCCAATGTCCTGGGCACCGGGGAGCTGTTTTTT
CDR3: CASSPNVLGTGELFF

J: TRBJ1-2
V: TRBV29-1
size: many
D: -
DNA: TGCAGCGTTGAAAACTATGGCTACACCTTC
CDR3: CSVENYGYTF

J: TRBJ1-5
V: TRBV3-1
size: many
D: TRBD1
DNA: TGTGCCAGCAGCCAAAGGCAGGGGGATCAGCCCCAGCATTTT
CDR3: CASSQRQGDQPQHF

J: TRBJ2-3
V: TRBV10-3
size: medium-sized
D: TRBD2
DNA: TGTGCCATCAGTGGGACTAGCGGGAGCACAGATACGCAGTATTTT
CDR3: CAISGTSGSTDTQYF

J: TRBJ2-5
V: TRBV19
size: many
D: -
DNA: TGTGCCAGTAGCCCGACAGGCTCCCGGGAGACCCAGTACTTC
CDR3: CASSPTGSRETQYF

J: TRBJ2-1
V: TRBV24-1
size: many
D: -
DNA: TGTGCCACCAGTGACCCTAAACAGGTACATGAGCAGTTCTTC
CDR3: CATSDPKQVHEQFF

J: TRBJ2-5
V: TRBV20-1
size: -
D: -
DNA: TGCAGTGTCTCCCGTCTAGGGGCATACCAAGAGACCCAGTACTTC
CDR3: CSVSRLGAYQETQYF

J: TRBJ2-4
V: TRBV27
size: many
D: TRBD1
DNA: TGTGCCAGCAGTTCTCCAGGGGGACAGGACAAAAACATTCAGTACTTC
CDR3: CASSSPGGQDKNIQYF

J: TRBJ2-2
V: TRBV4-1
size: -
D: TRBD1
DNA: TGCGCCAGCAGCCGAACCGAGGGGGCCCCCACCGGGGAGCTGTTTTTT
CDR3: CASSRTEGAPTGELFF

J: TRBJ1-6
V: TRBV7-2
size: medium-sized
D: -
DNA: TGTGCCAGCAGCCTCGTGGATCTAAGCCCCACTTATAATTCACCCCTCCACTTT
CDR3: CASSLVDLSPTYNSPLHF

J: TRBJ2-3
V: TRBV15
size: medium-sized
D: TRBD2
DNA: TGTGCCACCAGCAGAGGACTAGCGGGGGGGCAGTATTTT
CDR3: CATSRGLAGGQYF

J: TRBJ2-3
V: TRBV27
size: medium-sized
D: TRBD1
DNA: TGTGCCAGCAGTAGGGTTCAGGGGGTAGATACGCAGTATTTT
CDR3: CASSRVQGVDTQYF

J: TRBJ2-1
V: TRBV7-9
size: large
D: -
DNA: TGTGCCAGCTACAGGCCTAGCGACAATGAGCAGTTCTTC
CDR3: CASYRPSDNEQFF

J: TRBJ2-5
V: TRBV2
size: medium-sized
D: -
DNA: TGTGCCAGCAGTGTCCGCCAGCAACAAGAGACCCAGTACTTC
CDR3: CASSVRQQQETQYF

J: TRBJ2-7
V: TRBV7-2
size: many
D: TRBD2
DNA: TGTGCCAGCAGGCCAGCGGGAGGTATTTACGAGCAGTACTTC
CDR3: CASRPAGGIYEQYF

J: TRBJ2-1
V: TRBV4-2
size: medium-sized
D: TRBD2
DNA: TGTGCCAGCAGCCTAGAAAGCGGGGGTGGCTACAATGAGCAGTTCTTC
CDR3: CASSLESGGGYNEQFF

J: TRBJ1-1
V: TRBV5-1
size: -
D: -
DNA: TGCGCCAGCAGCTGGGACGGGGACACTGAAGCTTTCTTT
CDR3: CASSWDGDTEAFF

J: TRBJ1-6
V: TRBV6-1
size: medium-sized
D: -
DNA: TGTGCCAGCAGCGTGAACTTCAGGGGTGCCTATAATTCACCCCTCCACTTT
CDR3: CASSVNFRGAYNSPLHF

J: TRBJ2-2
V: TRBV18
size: many
D: -
DNA: TGTGCCAGCTCACCAAGCCGGGAGCCCACCGGGGAGCTGTTTTTT
CDR3: CASSPSREPTGELFF

J: TRBJ1-2
V: TRBV7-9
size: many
D: -
DNA: TGTGCCAGCAGCACGGCGGCCTATGGCTACACCTTC
CDR3: CASSTAAYGYTF

J: TRBJ2-1
V: TRBV11-3
size: -
D: -
DNA: TGTGCCAGCAGCTTATCCCAGTCCTACAATGAGCAGTTCTTC
CDR3: CASSLSQSYNEQFF

J: TRBJ2-5
V: TRBV5-6
size: many
D: -
DNA: TGTGCCAGCAGCCTGCGGGGCGGCGGGCAAGAGACCCAGTACTTC
CDR3: CASSLRGGGQETQYF

J: TRBJ2-3
V: TRBV7-2
size: few
D: -
DNA: TGTGCCAGCAGCTTAGATGGTAACACAGATACGCAGTATTTT
CDR3: CASSLDGNTDTQYF

J: TRBJ1-2
V: TRBV28
size: many
D: -
DNA: TGTGCCAGCAGCTCTAGGTCTGGCTACACCTTC
CDR3: CASSSRSGYTF

J: TRBJ1-4
V: TRBV6-5
size: -
D: -
DNA: TGTGCCAGCAGTTACTCCGGGACTGAGAATGAAAAACTGTTTTTT
CDR3: CASSYSGTENEKLFF

J: TRBJ1-1
V: TRBV5-1
size: medium-sized
D: -
DNA: TGCGCCAGCAGCCTGGACGGGTACACTGAAGCTTTCTTT
CDR3: CASSLDGYTEAFF

J: TRBJ1-1
V: TRBV18
size: -
D: -
DNA: TGTGCCAGCTCACCCGACAGGAAGAACACTGAAGCTTTCTTT
CDR3: CASSPDRKNTEAFF

J: TRBJ2-7
V: TRBV29-1
size: many
D: -
DNA: TGCAGCGTTAAACGTGGGTCGTACGAGCAGTACTTC
CDR3: CSVKRGSYEQYF

J: TRBJ1-5
V: TRBV19
size: large
D: -
DNA: TGTGCCAGCGGGGGACAGCCCCAGCATTTT
CDR3: CASGGQPQHF

J: TRBJ2-5
V: TRBV29-1
size: -
D: TRBD1
DNA: TGCAGCGGAGACAGGGACGAGACCCAGTACTTC
CDR3: CSGDRDETQYF

J: TRBJ2-5
V: TRBV19
size: many
D: -
DNA: TGTGCCAGTAGTATAACGGGGGCAGAGACCCAGTACTTC
CDR3: CASSITGAETQYF

J: TRBJ1-2
V: TRBV6-5
size: many
D: -
DNA: TGTGCCAGCAGTTTTGGGGGAGACTATGGCTACACCTTC
CDR3: CASSFGGDYGYTF

J: TRBJ1-6
V: TRBV3-1
size: few
D: -
DNA: TGTGCCAGCAGCCGCTTTGGGTTTGGTAATTCACCCCTCCACTTT
CDR3: CASSRFGFGNSPLHF

J: TRBJ2-3
V: TRBV6-1
size: -
D: TRBD1
DNA: TGTGCCAGCAAACGGACAGGACTCACAGGTACGCAGTATTTT
CDR3: CASKRTGLTGTQYF

J: TRBJ2-1
V: TRBV12-3/TRBV12-4
size: medium-sized
D: TRBD2
DNA: TGTGCCAGCAGTTTACGCGGGGGGTCCTACAATGAGCAGTTCTTC
CDR3: CASSLRGGSYNEQFF

J: TRBJ2-1
V: TRBV2
size: medium-sized
D: TRBD2
DNA: TGTGCCAGCAGTTTTACTAGCGGCTTGGGGCAGTTCTTC
CDR3: CASSFTSGLGQFF

J: TRBJ1-1
V: TRBV5-5
size: many
D: -
DNA: TGTGCCAGCAGCGGGGACACTGAAGCTTTCTTT
CDR3: CASSGDTEAFF

J: TRBJ1-1
V: TRBV10-3
size: -
D: TRBD1
DNA: TGTGCCATCAAGGGGAAGGACAGGGAGGGCACTGAAGCTTTCTTT
CDR3: CAIKGKDREGTEAFF

J: TRBJ2-7
V: TRBV11-2
size: many
D: TRBD1
DNA: TGTGCCAGCAGCTTAAGGACAGGGTCTGGTGAGCAGTACTTC
CDR3: CASSLRTGSGEQYF

J: TRBJ1-5
V: TRBV10-1
size: large
D: -
DNA: TGCGCCAGCAGTGCAGGCGGGGGAGATCAGCCCCAGCATTTT
CDR3: CASSAGGGDQPQHF

J: TRBJ2-5
V: TRBV27
size: many
D: TRBD2
DNA: TGTGCCAGCAGTTTGTCAGCGGGGGGTTGGCAAGAGACCCAGTACTTC
CDR3: CASSLSAGGWQETQYF

J: TRBJ1-3
V: TRBV16
size: many
D: TRBD1
DNA: TGTGCCAGCAGCCTGACAGGGGGAAGGAACACCATATATTTT
CDR3: CASSLTGGRNTIYF

J: TRBJ2-5
V: TRBV5-4
size: many
D: TRBD2
DNA: TGTGCCAGCAGCTCTCCGGAAACTAGCGGGATCGGTGAGACCCAGTACTTC
CDR3: CASSSPETSGIGETQYF

J: TRBJ2-7
V: TRBV7-9
size: many
D: -
DNA: TGTGCCAGCAGCCAAGGTACAGGGGAGCAGTACTTC
CDR3: CASSQGTGEQYF

J: TRBJ2-7
V: TRBV5-1
size: -
D: -
DNA: TGCGCCAGCAGCTCCACTAGCAGCTCCTACGAGCAGTACTTC
CDR3: CASSSTSSSYEQYF

J: TRBJ2-7
V: TRBV20-1
size: -
D: TRBD2
DNA: TGCAGTGCTTTAATTAGCGGGGGACGTTACGAGCAGTACTTC
CDR3: CSALISGGRYEQYF

J: TRBJ2-1
V: TRBV9
size: many
D: TRBD2
DNA: TGTGCCAGCAGCGTAGGCGGGAACGTAGCGGGGAGCTCCTACAATGAGCAGTTCTTC
CDR3: CASSVGGNVAGSSYNEQFF

J: TRBJ2-5
V: TRBV4-1
size: few
D: TRBD1
DNA: TGCGCCAGCAGCCAAGGGGACAGGGAAGAGACCCAGTACTTC
CDR3: CASSQGDREETQYF

J: TRBJ1-1
V: TRBV7-9
size: medium-sized
D: -
DNA: TGTGCCAGCAGCTTAGCTGGTATTCCCATGGAAGCTTTCTTT
CDR3: CASSLAGIPMEAFF

J: TRBJ2-7
V: TRBV6-5
size: -
D: TRBD2
DNA: TGTGCCAGCAGCTTTCATAGCGGGAGAGTCTACGAGCAGTACTTC
CDR3: CASSFHSGRVYEQYF

J: TRBJ2-5
V: TRBV7-2
size: few
D: TRBD1
DNA: TGTGCCAGCAGCTTACAGGGGGCAGCGGGGACCCAGTACTTC
CDR3: CASSLQGAAGTQYF

J: TRBJ2-7
V: TRBV6-5
size: many
D: -
DNA: TGTGCCAGCAGCCTCCTTCCGACAGAGATTTCCTACGAGCAGTACTTC
CDR3: CASSLLPTEISYEQYF